These 9 T cell receptor beta chains were all obtained from the same sample, sequenced in a study of cytomegalovirus exposure and HLA in healthy donors. Primers included in the PCR were 60 Vbeta and 13 Jbeta primers. TCRdb's table, derived via immunoSEQ multiplex PCR, lists solely in-frame clones and lacks some. Of 170,000 or so clones detected, just over 75% appear once; the ten largest clones hold less than 1.5%. Material: PBMCs. These receptors all come from a woman aged 25 to 45 in good health and CMV-seropositive.

The J gene is TRBJ2-3, the V gene TRBV5-1; maybe TRBD2 (6 bases). The ends were cut back, 5 bases at V and 0 bases at J, with 16 bases in the middle. The CDR3 covers 16 residues. Germline V CDR1 and CDR2: SGHRS, YFSETQ. The DNA for the CDR3 is TGCGCCAGCAGAGCGGCGGGGCCGGTAAGCACAGATACGCAGTATTTT. Its protein is CASRAAGPVSTDTQYF.

This clone occurred a few times. This chain uses TRBV5-1 with TRBJ2-7, with 8 nucleotides matching TRBD2. V lost 0 bases and J lost 4; bases outside the gene matches: 9. Germline CDR1 reads SGHRS; CDR2 reads YFSETQ. The CDR3 loop spans 16 amino acids. CDR3 region: CASSLEVAGLLYEQYF. CDR3 nucleotides: TGCGCCAGCAGCTTGGAGGTAGCGGGACTGCTATACGAGCAGTACTTC.

The chain combines TRBV5-5 with TRBJ2-7; TRBD1 matches at 10 bases. CDR1 SGHKS and CDR2 YYEKEE come from the germline V gene (reference sequence). V shed 1 base, J shed 2 bases, and the junction held 3 bases outside the gene matches. The CDR3 length is 15 residues. The chain's CDR3 is CASSLSGQGAYEQYF. Here the CDR3 DNA reads TGTGCCAGCAGCTTGTCAGGACAGGGGGCCTACGAGCAGTACTTC.

This clone was observed a few times. This rearrangement joins TRBV18 to TRBJ1-1; D call uncertain. Between the trimmed V and J ends, which lost 2 bases and 3 bases, there was a span of 13 bases. CDR3 length: 15 residues. CDR1 KGHSH and CDR2 LQKENI come from the germline V gene. The CDR3 loop is CASSPAGSGDTEAFF. The DNA for the CDR3 is TGTGCCAGCTCACCAGCGGGGTCCGGAGACACTGAAGCTTTCTTT.

The genes are TRBV5-1 and TRBJ2-5; no reliable D call. In germline, CDR1 is SGHRS, CDR2 YFSETQ. Trimming cost V 3 bases and J 1 base, with 7 bases left between them. CDR3 length: 13 amino acids. CDR3 sequence (DNA): TGCGCCAGCAGCTACAGTTTCCAAGAGACCCAGTACTTC. It encodes CASSYSFQETQYF.

This chain connects TRBV6-5 to TRBJ2-2; TRBD1 matches 10 bases. CDR1 and CDR2 from the germline V gene are MNHEY and SVGAGI. V shed 8 bases, J shed 4 bases, and the junction held 4 bases outside the gene matches. CDR3 length: 14 amino acids. The CDR3 nucleotides read TGTGCCAGCCGGACAGGGGGGGGCACCGGGGAGCTGTTTTTT. Translating it yields CASRTGGGTGELFF.

V usage is TRBV7-9 and J usage is TRBJ1-4, with TRBD1 as a possible D gene (5 bases). V dropped 1 base and J dropped 3 bases, with 6 bases sitting between them. The CDR3 is made up of 14 amino acids. Germline assignment: CDR1 SEHNR and CDR2 FQNEAQ (reference sequence). CDR3 loop: CASSLVGANEKLFF. CDR3 nucleotide sequence: TGTGCCAGCAGCTTAGTAGGGGCTAATGAAAAACTGTTTTTT.

The V and J genes are TRBV15 and TRBJ2-7, with TRBD1 matching over 7 bases. The germline gives CDR1 LNHNV, CDR2 YYDKDF (reference sequence). J was trimmed by 6 bases and V by 1 base; bases with no gene match: 12. CDR3 size: 16 residues. The DNA of the CDR3 is TGTGCCACCAGCAGAGGAACCCCGGACAGGCGTTTCGAGCAGTACTTC. Translation gives CATSRGTPDRRFEQYF.

The chain uses TRBV30 and TRBJ1-1; D is unresolved. V was trimmed by 2 bases and J by 1 base, leaving 14 bases between them. This CDR3 has 15 amino acids. Per the germline V gene, CDR1 is GTSNPN and CDR2 is SVGIG (reference sequence). The CDR3 sequence is CAWSLTAGGNTEAFF. CDR3 sequence (DNA): TGTGCCTGGAGTTTAACAGCCGGAGGGAACACTGAAGCTTTCTTT.